Listed below are T cell receptor beta chains from one sample, sequenced in a study of blood T cell repertoires in COVID-19. Profiling relied on immunoSEQ multiplex PCR, and the TCRdb table lists in-frame clones only, not all of them. The sample carries about 210,000 clones, about 83% recorded once. Sequences were obtained from peripheral blood. The receptors were sampled from a woman between 50 and 59 years old with acute or convalescent COVID-19. Both conserved end residues are part of each CDR3. The D gene is left open where the match is weak. The listing skips clone size in some rows; elsewhere it reads once, few, many or a size class.

clone size	V gene	J gene	D gene	CDR3 DNA	CDR3 protein
NA	TRBV6-4	TRBJ2-1	TRBD1	TGTGCCAGCAGTGACAATTACAGGGGGCGCGGTATGAATGAGCAGTTCTTC	CASSDNYRGRGMNEQFF
NA	TRBV27	TRBJ2-5	NA	TGTGCCAGCAGTACAGGCGGGACCTTCCAAGAGACCCAGTACTTC	CASSTGGTFQETQYF
NA	TRBV13	TRBJ2-5	NA	TGTGCCAGCAGCATAGGTGGGGGAGGAGAGACCCAGTACTTC	CASSIGGGGETQYF
NA	TRBV19	TRBJ1-2	TRBD1	TGTGCCAGTAGTCCGACAGGGAAGGAGGACTATGGCTACACCTTC	CASSPTGKEDYGYTF
NA	TRBV13	TRBJ1-5	TRBD1	TGTGCCAGCAGCCACAGGGGCCAGGGGGGGCCCCAGCATTTT	CASSHRGQGGPQHF
NA	TRBV29-1	TRBJ1-1	NA	TGCAGCGTCTCGGGGGGCCAGGGTGAAGCTTTCTTT	CSVSGGQGEAFF
few	TRBV27	TRBJ2-7	TRBD2	TGTGCCAGCAGTTTATTCCCCGGGGGGGTGGGGGAGCAGTACTTC	CASSLFPGGVGEQYF
NA	TRBV6-2/TRBV6-3	TRBJ1-2	NA	TGTGCCAGCAGTTCACTCGGAGCGGGGGCAGGCAAATATGGCTACACCTTC	CASSSLGAGAGKYGYTF
NA	TRBV29-1	TRBJ2-3	TRBD1	TGCAGCGTAGATTTACAGGGGGCCACAGATACGCAGTATTTT	CSVDLQGATDTQYF
NA	TRBV6-5	TRBJ2-7	NA	TGTGCCGCCTCAGGGGGGTGGCGGGACAGAGAGCAGTACTTC	CAASGGWRDREQYF